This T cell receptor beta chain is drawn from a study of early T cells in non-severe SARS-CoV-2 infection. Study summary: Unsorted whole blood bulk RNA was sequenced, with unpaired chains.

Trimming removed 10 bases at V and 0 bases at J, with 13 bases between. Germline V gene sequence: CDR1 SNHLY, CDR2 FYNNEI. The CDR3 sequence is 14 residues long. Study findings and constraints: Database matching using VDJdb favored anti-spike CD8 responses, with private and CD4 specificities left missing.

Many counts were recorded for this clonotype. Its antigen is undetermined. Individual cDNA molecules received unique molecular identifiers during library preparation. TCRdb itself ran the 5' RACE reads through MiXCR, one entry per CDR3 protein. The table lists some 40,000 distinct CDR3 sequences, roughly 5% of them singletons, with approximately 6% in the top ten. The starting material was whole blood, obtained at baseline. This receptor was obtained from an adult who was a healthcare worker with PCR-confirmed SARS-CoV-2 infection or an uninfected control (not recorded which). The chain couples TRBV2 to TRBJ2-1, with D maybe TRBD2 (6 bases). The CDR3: CATPRGNSYNEQFF. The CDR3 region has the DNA TGTGCCACCCCTCGCGGGAACTCCTACAATGAGCAGTTCTTC.